This T cell receptor beta chain emerged from a study of cytomegalovirus exposure and HLA in healthy donors. Study-level points and caveats: The investigators catalogued 150 to 200 TCR beta chains as cytomegalovirus-associated.

Comment on this clone: The target antigen is unknown.

The germline V gene encodes CDR1 SQVTM and CDR2 ANQGSEA. There are 19 residues in the CDR3. Losses at the gene ends were 4 bases for V and 3 bases for J; bases not matched to a gene: 20. The assay was immunoSEQ multiplex PCR, and TCRdb's table has in-frame clones only and misses some. The sample consists of some 80,000 clones, 85% to 95% of them appearing once. The receptor's source is a woman younger than 30 in good health and CMV-seronegative. The sequenced material came from PBMCs. The chain has TRBV29-1 and TRBJ1-2, with 10 bases lining up with TRBD1. This CDR3 reads CSVAESQFGQGVLHYGYTF. As DNA, the CDR3 is TGCAGCGTTGCGGAATCCCAGTTTGGACAGGGGGTCCTGCACTATGGCTACACCTTC.